This T cell receptor (beta chain) was sequenced in a study of cytomegalovirus exposure and HLA in healthy donors. Study-level information: The roughly 120 million unique TCR beta sequences, from about 179 million T cells, were found by an earlier analysis.

With 60 Vbeta and 13 Jbeta primers, the PCR was carried out. TCRdb's table, derived via immunoSEQ multiplex PCR, lists solely in-frame clones and lacks some. This sample has about 110,000 clones; 70% to 85% occur once, and the top ten carry roughly 6.2%. This clone was seen only once. The antigen is not known. Study-wide findings and caveats: In a later analysis, at a false discovery rate of 0.05, 17,000 or so TCR beta sequences were associated with HLA alleles.

Donors consisted of healthy bone marrow donors. Source material: PBMCs. The receptor was derived from a man aged 25 to 45 in good health and CMV-seropositive.

The CDR3 sequence: CASTLQASGGAEAGELFF. The CDR3 nucleotides read TGTGCCAGCACCCTCCAAGCTAGCGGGGGGGCCGAGGCCGGGGAGCTGTTTTTT. The chain carries TRBV7-6 and TRBJ2-2, with 12 nucleotides matching TRBD2. The CDR3 is made up of 18 amino acids. The ends lost 7 bases at V and 6 bases at J; junction bases unmatched: 15. Germline CDR1 SGHVS, CDR2 FNYEAQ.